This T cell receptor (beta chain) originates from a study of cytomegalovirus exposure and HLA in healthy donors. On this clone: Its antigen remains unidentified.

The primer mix had 60 Vbeta and 13 Jbeta primers. Method: immunoSEQ multiplex PCR; TCRdb's copy keeps in-frame clones and lacks some. This sample has about 120,000 clones, with about 80% found just once. Germline lookup yields CDR1 MGHRA and CDR2 YSYEKL. V was cut by 1 base and J by 3 bases, with 21 bases left in between. This CDR3 has 18 residues. Overall study results and limits: The study put 150 or so TCR beta chains on its list as cytomegalovirus-associated.

The chain combines TRBV4-1 with TRBJ1-1, with D unclear. The sequenced material came from PBMCs. This TCR was sampled from a man between 25 and 39 years old in good health and CMV-seropositive. DNA of the CDR3: TGCGCCAGCAGCCAAGTTTCTTTCGGGATCCTCAAGGACACTGAAGCTTTCTTT. It yields the protein CASSQVSFGILKDTEAFF.